The 19 T cell receptor beta chains below all came from one sample that was sequenced in a study of CD8 T cells in ankylosing spondylitis. Their antigens are not known. Study-wide points: A TCR beta motif of about eight highly homologous variants appeared characteristic of ankylosing spondylitis blood.

One entry per CDR3 protein results from TCRdb running MiXCR on the 5' RACE reads. The repertoire consists of about 700,000 distinct CDR3 sequences, with roughly 20% occurring once and the leading ten covering around 20%. Sequencing was done on a sample of blood, either unsorted or a sorted T cell fraction (not recorded which). The receptors originated from a male donor with ankylosing spondylitis.

The J gene is TRBJ2-4, the V gene TRBV4-1; D possibly uses TRBD1 or TRBD2 (6 bases each). The CDR3 extends over 16 amino acids. Germline CDR1 reads MGHRA; CDR2 reads YSYEKL. Trimming took 0 bases from V and 6 from J, leaving 15 bases between them. Here the CDR3 DNA reads TGCGCCAGCAGCCAAGATCTTGGGGGGCTCAGAAACATTCAGTACTTC. Translated, it gives CASSQDLGGLRNIQYF.

Only a few counts were recorded for this clonotype. J is TRBJ2-1 and V is TRBV10-3; no clear D gene. Trimming pared 6 bases from V and 7 bases from J, leaving 22 bases between. Germline V lookup: CDR1 ENHRY, CDR2 SYGVKD. This CDR3 is 16 amino acids long. The CDR3, as DNA: TGTGCCATCAGCCACTCCTCTACCCCCACGTGGAATGAGCAGTTCTTC. Translating it yields CAISHSSTPTWNEQFF.

The rearrangement links TRBV6-2 or TRBV6-3 to TRBJ1-5; a possible D gene is TRBD1 (5 bases). CDR1 and CDR2 (germline): MNHEY, SVGEGT. This CDR3 is built from 17 residues. The germline V and J ends were trimmed by 2 bases and 4 bases, with 18 bases remaining between them. The CDR3: CASSYPRETVRNQPQHF. CDR3 coding DNA: TGTGCCAGCAGTTACCCCCGGGAGACAGTTCGGAATCAGCCCCAGCATTTT.

The rearrangement joins TRBV5-6 to TRBJ1-2, with unresolved D. Germline lookup yields CDR1 SGHDT and CDR2 YYEEEE. V was shortened by 4 bases and J by 3 bases, with 10 bases between the two germline ends. This CDR3 is 13 amino acids long. CDR3 in amino acids: CASSPQRDYGYTF. Here the CDR3 DNA reads TGTGCCAGCAGCCCCCAAAGAGACTATGGCTACACCTTC.

In this sample, this clonotype turned up a few times. The rearrangement joins TRBV4-1 to TRBJ1-4, with D unclear. Germline loops: CDR1 MGHRA, CDR2 YSYEKL. V lost 4 bases, J lost 0 bases, and 3 bases lay in between. CDR3 length: 13 residues. In DNA form, the CDR3 reads TGCGCCAGCAGCCCCGCAACTAATGAAAAACTGTTTTTT. Amino acids: CASSPATNEKLFF.

V usage is TRBV12-3 or TRBV12-4 and J usage is TRBJ2-2; a possible D gene is TRBD1 (6 bases). Trimming left V 3 bases short and J 8 bases short, with 16 bases between. The CDR3 is 15 residues long. Here the CDR3 reads CASSFWLRGSGELFF. The CDR3 nucleotides read TGTGCCAGCAGTTTTTGGCTCAGGGGCTCTGGGGAGCTGTTTTTT.

This clonotype was detected a few times. The rearrangement uses TRBV18 and TRBJ1-6, with no clear D. Per germline, CDR1 KGHSH and CDR2 LQKENI. V lost 3 bases and J 8 bases, leaving 11 bases between the germline ends. The CDR3 extends over 14 amino acids. This chain's CDR3 is CASSPRAVDSPLHF. The DNA for the CDR3 is TGTGCCAGCTCACCCCGAGCTGTGGATTCACCCCTCCACTTT.

The chain joins TRBV20-1 to TRBJ2-1; 8 nucleotides match TRBD2. CDR3 length equals 13 residues. V lost 5 bases to trimming and J lost 5 bases; unmatched junction nucleotides: 5. In germline, CDR1 is DFQATT, CDR2 SNEGSKA (reference sequence). The CDR3 sequence is CSAGTRPHNEQFF. The CDR3, as DNA: TGCAGTGCTGGGACTAGACCCCACAATGAGCAGTTCTTC.

This chain joins TRBV30 and TRBJ2-1; 7 bases match TRBD2. Germline values: CDR1 GTSNPN, CDR2 SVGIG (reference sequence). Trimming at V came to 4 bases and at J to 0 bases, leaving 6 bases not matched to a gene. This CDR3 contains 15 residues. The CDR3 coding sequence is TGTGCCTGGAACACAGGACTAGGCTCCTACAATGAGCAGTTCTTC. Its translation: CAWNTGLGSYNEQFF.

In this sample, this clonotype turned up many times. This chain joins TRBV7-8 and TRBJ2-3; tentatively, D is TRBD2 (6 bases). This CDR3 is built from 15 residues. The germline gives CDR1 SGHVS, CDR2 FQNEAQ. Trimming took off 5 bases at V and 4 bases at J, with 16 bases between the two ends. The CDR3 is CASSPRLEQSDTQYF. The CDR3 DNA is TGTGCCAGCAGCCCTCGACTAGAACAATCAGATACGCAGTATTTT.

This clonotype turned up a few times. CDR3 bases: TGCAGTGCTAGAGATGGGGAAGGATTCTACTACAATGAGCAGTTCTTC. Translated: CSARDGEGFYYNEQFF. The chain uses TRBV20-1 and TRBJ2-1, with D unclear. This CDR3 comprises 16 residues. Per the germline V gene, CDR1 is DFQATT and CDR2 is SNEGSKA (reference sequence). The V end was cut by 0 bases, the J end by 3 bases, with 15 bases between.

The V and J genes are TRBV20-1 and TRBJ2-1, with a weak D call TRBD2 (5 bases). Looked up from germline, CDR1 is DFQATT and CDR2 is SNEGSKA (reference sequence). V lost 1 base to trimming and J lost 6 bases, with 7 bases between them. The CDR3 is 12 residues long. CDR3 sequence: CSARGTLNEQFF. In nucleotides, the CDR3 is TGCAGTGCTAGAGGGACTCTCAATGAGCAGTTCTTC.

This rearrangement joins TRBV29-1 to TRBJ2-1; 7 positions match TRBD2. V lost 7 bases to trimming and J lost 9 bases; unmatched junction nucleotides: 6. CDR3 length: 11 residues. CDR1 and CDR2 from the germline V gene are SQVTM and ANQGSEA. This CDR3 reads CSGEGLSEQFF. CDR3 bases: TGCAGCGGGGAGGGGCTCAGTGAGCAGTTCTTC.

The chain uses TRBV12-3 or TRBV12-4 and TRBJ2-1; 9 bases line up with TRBD2. With 3 bases clipped from V and 8 bases from J, the junction kept 8 bases outside the gene matches. The CDR3 has 15 residues. CDR3 sequence reads: CASSLDNSGGYEQFF. CDR3 in DNA: TGTGCCAGCAGTTTGGATAATAGCGGGGGTTATGAGCAGTTCTTC.

This clonotype was seen a single time. The chain recombines TRBV7-9 with TRBJ1-1; the match to TRBD1 covers 8 bases. CDR1 SEHNR and CDR2 FQNEAQ come from the germline V gene (reference sequence). The CDR3 is 15 amino acids. V lost 4 bases, J lost 2 bases, and 6 bases stayed unmatched. CDR3 in amino acids: CASSSRGPGNTEAFF. CDR3 bases: TGTGCCAGCAGCTCCAGGGGGCCTGGTAACACTGAAGCTTTCTTT.

This clonotype appeared many times. The chain recombines TRBV27 with TRBJ2-3, with D perhaps TRBD2 (6 bases). From germline, CDR1 is MNHEY and CDR2 SMNVEV (reference sequence). The CDR3 is 13 amino acids. V dropped 4 bases and J dropped 3 bases, with 8 bases sitting between them. The CDR3 sequence is CASSYGRTDTQYF. The CDR3 region has the DNA TGTGCCAGCAGTTACGGGAGAACAGATACGCAGTATTTT.

The gene calls are TRBV10-3 and TRBJ1-1; D perhaps matches TRBD1 (5 bases). The length of the CDR3 is 14 residues. Germline V gene lookup returns CDR1 ENHRY and CDR2 SYGVKD. V dropped 7 bases and J dropped 5 bases, with 17 bases sitting between them. The CDR3 is CAINGGVGRTEAFF. In DNA form, the CDR3 reads TGTGCCATCAATGGAGGGGTGGGAAGAACTGAAGCTTTCTTT.

The sample holds a few counts of this clonotype. This CDR3 is CSATPLAGSTDTQYF. CDR3 DNA: TGCAGTGCCACCCCCCTAGCGGGGAGCACAGATACGCAGTATTTT. V and J are TRBV20-1 and TRBJ2-3, with 9 positions matching TRBD2. Germline trimming cut 6 bases from V and 0 bases from J; bases unmatched to any gene: 7. This CDR3 has 15 residues. CDR1 and CDR2 from the germline V gene are DFQATT and SNEGSKA (reference sequence).

This clonotype was recorded a few times. The V call is TRBV4-3, the J call TRBJ2-1, with 7 bases that match TRBD2. Per the germline V gene, CDR1 is LGHNA and CDR2 is YSLEER. The length of the CDR3 is 14 residues. V lost 0 bases and J lost 11; bases outside the gene matches: 7. CDR3 amino acids: CASSQELAQSKQFF. CDR3 nucleotide sequence: TGCGCCAGCAGCCAAGAACTAGCGCAGAGCAAGCAGTTCTTC.